The 21 T cell receptor beta chains below all came from one sample that was sequenced in a study of T cells in Graves' hyperthyroidism and ophthalmopathy. RNA transcripts gave rise to amplified TCR beta CDR3 regions. The primer set for the first-round RT-PCR of the TCR CDR3 was HTBI. TCRdb called the multiplex PCR reads again in MiXCR, with one record for every CDR3 protein. In the table there are hundreds of thousands of distinct CDR3 sequences, approximately 19% of which are singletons. The sample comprised blood. The receptors were sampled from a woman aged 45 to 65 with Graves' hyperthyroidism that later progressed to Graves' ophthalmopathy.

Here the CDR3 DNA reads TGTGCCAGCAGCGTAGGAACAGGGGGAAACACCATATATTTT. Translation gives CASSVGTGGNTIYF. The chain combines TRBV9 with TRBJ1-3; possibly TRBD1 for D (6 bases). The CDR3 extends over 14 amino acids. The germline gives CDR1 SGDLS, CDR2 YYNGEE. Trimming removed 0 bases from V and 4 bases from J, with 8 bases in between.

This clonotype was observed at least ten times. The V and J genes are TRBV6-1 and TRBJ1-1, with no clear D. The length of the CDR3 is 14 residues. Trimming took off 2 bases at V and 3 bases at J, with 10 bases between the two ends. Germline-derived CDR1 and CDR2 are MNHNS and SASEGT. CDR3 region: CASSETRSYTEAFF. CDR3 nucleotide sequence: TGTGCCAGCAGTGAAACTAGGAGTTACACTGAAGCTTTCTTT.

This clonotype was seen at least ten times. J is TRBJ1-2 and V is TRBV7-2; D remains unclear. V lost 1 base and J 2 bases, leaving 8 bases between the germline ends. Germline loops: CDR1 SGHTA, CDR2 FQGNSA. The CDR3 extends over 14 amino acids. As DNA, the CDR3 is TGTGCCAGCAGCTTAGGTAGTCCGAACTATGGCTACACCTTC. Protein: CASSLGSPNYGYTF.

This clonotype was observed at least ten times. The chain links TRBV3-1 to TRBJ1-2; no reliable D call. Germline-derived CDR1 and CDR2 are LGHDT and YNNKEL (reference sequence). The V end was cut by 0 bases, the J end by 2 bases, with 10 bases between. The CDR3 extends over 15 amino acids. Here the CDR3 DNA reads TGTGCCAGCAGCCAAGAACACAGACTCAACTATGGCTACACCTTC. Translating gives CASSQEHRLNYGYTF.

Many counts were recorded for this clonotype. This sequence joins TRBV5-1 and TRBJ2-7; perhaps TRBD2 as D (6 bases). Deletions cut 3 bases from V and 2 bases from J, with 12 bases between. The CDR3 is 14 amino acids. Germline-derived CDR1 and CDR2 are SGHRS and YFSETQ. The CDR3 region has the DNA TGCGCCAGCAGCTACCGGGACTCCGCCTACGAGCAGTACTTC. Its protein is CASSYRDSAYEQYF.

This clonotype was seen at least ten times. The rearrangement links TRBV12-3 or TRBV12-4 to TRBJ2-3, with 11 positions matching TRBD2. The J segment lost 0 bases and the V segment lost 5 bases, leaving 10 bases of the junction unmatched. There are 18 residues in the CDR3. CDR3 protein: CASSTTSGGAHSTDTQYF. The CDR3, as DNA: TGTGCCAGCAGTACAACTAGCGGGGGAGCCCATAGCACAGATACGCAGTATTTT.

Only a few counts were recorded for this clonotype. V and J are TRBV20-1 and TRBJ2-1; D perhaps matches TRBD2 (7 bases). CDR1 DFQATT and CDR2 SNEGSKA come from the germline V gene (reference sequence). The CDR3 sequence is 16 residues long. V gave up 0 bases and J gave up 3 bases, with 15 bases separating them. The CDR3 here is CSARDQRGGLYNEQFF. DNA of the CDR3: TGCAGTGCTAGAGATCAGAGGGGGGGCCTCTACAATGAGCAGTTCTTC.

This clonotype has just a few counts. The chain links TRBV10-2 to TRBJ1-6, with TRBD1 matching over 8 bases. This CDR3 has 18 residues. Germline V gene sequence: CDR1 WSHSY, CDR2 SAAADI. The V segment lost 2 bases and the J segment 0 bases; nucleotides outside the gene matches: 6. The CDR3 loop is CASSEAGTGRSYNSPLHF. As DNA, the CDR3 is TGCGCCAGCAGTGAGGCGGGGACAGGACGCTCCTATAATTCACCCCTCCACTTT.

The chain couples TRBV19 to TRBJ2-7, with D perhaps matching TRBD1 (6 bases). V shed 8 bases and J shed 6 bases, with 14 bases lying between them. The CDR3 has 12 amino acids. CDR1 LNHDA and CDR2 SQIVND come from the germline V gene (reference sequence). The DNA for the CDR3 is TGTGCCAGTTCAGAGGGGGATCGCGAGCAGTACTTC. Residues: CASSEGDREQYF.

This clonotype has at least ten counts. This chain joins TRBV5-8 and TRBJ2-2; D unclear. CDR1 SGHTS and CDR2 YDEGEE come from the germline V gene. CDR3 size: 16 residues. The V and J ends lost 1 base and 0 bases respectively, with 10 bases between them. In nucleotides, the CDR3 is TGTGCCAGCAGCTTGTCAGGACCACCGAACACCGGGGAGCTGTTTTTT. Protein product: CASSLSGPPNTGELFF. The full variable domain, rest sourced from reference TRBV5-8 and TRBJ2-2, is EAGVTQSPTHLIKTRGQQATLRCSPISGHTSVYWYQQALGLGLQFLLWYDEGEERNRGNFPPRFSGRQFPNYSSELNVNALELEDSALYLCASSLSGPPNTGELFFGEGSRLTVL.

There are many counts of this clonotype. The chain employs TRBV30 and TRBJ2-2; D remains unclear. V lost 3 bases and J lost 7, with 12 bases in between. This CDR3 is built from 13 residues. Germline V gene data show CDR1 as GTSNPN and CDR2 as SVGIG (reference sequence). CDR3 nucleotide sequence: TGTGCCTGGAGGGGCATAACCGGCGGGGAGCTGTTTTTT. This sequence encodes CAWRGITGGELFF.

V usage is TRBV12-3 or TRBV12-4 and J usage is TRBJ2-1, with 14 bases fitting TRBD2. Trimming at V came to 7 bases and at J to 3 bases, leaving 5 bases not matched to a gene. This CDR3 has 16 residues. The CDR3 DNA reads as TGTGCCAGCACCGGACTAGCGGGGGGATTCTACAATGAGCAGTTCTTC. Residues: CASTGLAGGFYNEQFF.

This clonotype came up many times. The chain combines TRBV3-1 with TRBJ1-2; D gene unclear. The CDR3 runs to 17 residues. The germline CDR1 and CDR2 sequences are LGHDT and YNNKEL (reference sequence). Trimming pared 3 bases from V and 2 bases from J, leaving 19 bases between. CDR3 coding DNA: TGTGCCAGCAGCCAGCCACCGTCCGGAGGAGGGAACTATGGCTACACCTTC. Amino acid sequence: CASSQPPSGGGNYGYTF. The variable domain in full, completed from reference TRBV3-1 and TRBJ1-2, reads DTAVSQTPKYLVTQMGNDKSIKCEQNLGHDTMYWYKQDSKKFLKIMFSYNNKELIINETVPNRFSPKSPDKAHLNLHINSLELGDSAVYFCASSQPPSGGGNYGYTFGSGTRLTVV.

Concerning this clonotype itself: The junction departs from germline at one end; a sequencing error may be responsible. The V gene is TRBV3-1, the J gene TRBJ1-2; perhaps TRBD1 as D (6 bases). CDR1 and CDR2 (germline): LGHDT, YNNKEL (reference sequence). This CDR3 contains 15 residues. The CDR3 here is CASSQEGRGSGGCTF. The DNA of the CDR3 is TGTGCCAGCAGCCAAGAGGGAAGGGGGAGCGGTGGCTGCACCTTC.

There are a few counts of this clonotype. As DNA, the CDR3 is TGTGCCAGCAGCTTGGAAGGACTTGGGGCCAACGTCCTGACTTTC. This sequence encodes CASSLEGLGANVLTF. The rearrangement joins TRBV5-4 to TRBJ2-6; tentative D call: TRBD2 (5 bases). Germline lookup yields CDR1 SGHNT and CDR2 YYREEE (reference sequence). This CDR3 contains 15 residues. With 0 bases removed from V and 3 bases from J, the gap between germline ends came to 7 bases. The full variable domain, completed using reference TRBV5-4 and TRBJ2-6, is ETGVTQSPTHLIKTRGQQVTLRCSSQSGHNTVSWYQQALGQGPQFIFQYYREEENGRGNFPPRFSGLQFPNYSSELNVNALELDDSALYLCASSLEGLGANVLTFGAGSRLTVL.

The chain recombines TRBV7-8 with TRBJ2-3; 13 nucleotides agree with TRBD2. Germline V gene data show CDR1 as SGHVS and CDR2 as FQNEAQ. The CDR3 contains 19 residues. V lost 3 bases to trimming and J lost 2 bases; unmatched junction nucleotides: 11. The CDR3 spells CASSLPLRLAGGLTDTQYF. In DNA, the CDR3 is TGTGCCAGCAGCTTGCCCCTCCGACTAGCGGGGGGCCTCACAGATACGCAGTATTTT.

This chain joins TRBV5-6 and TRBJ2-7; 14 bases fit TRBD2. The CDR3 has 18 residues. V lost 4 bases, J lost 2 bases, and 11 bases stayed unmatched. Germline V gene lookup returns CDR1 SGHDT and CDR2 YYEEEE. CDR3 in DNA: TGTGCCAGCAGCCCGGGACTAGCGGGGGCCGGGGTCGCCTACGAGCAGTACTTC. Translation gives CASSPGLAGAGVAYEQYF.

In its sample, this clonotype was seen many times. The rearrangement links TRBV5-1 to TRBJ1-1, with no clear D. Per the germline V gene, CDR1 is SGHRS and CDR2 is YFSETQ. The CDR3 is 14 residues long. V was shortened by 0 bases and J by 4 bases, with 10 bases between the two germline ends. The CDR3 DNA reads TGCGCCAGCAGCTTGGTAGAGGGTAGCACTGAAGCTTTCTTT. This codes for CASSLVEGSTEAFF. Together with reference TRBV5-1 and TRBJ1-1, the CDR3 gives the full variable domain: KAGVTQTPRYLIKTRGQQVTLSCSPISGHRSVSWYQQTPGQGLQFLFEYFSETQRNKGNFPGRFSGRQFSNSRSEMNVSTLELGDSALYLCASSLVEGSTEAFFGQGTRLTVV.

This clonotype was counted only a few times. The chain combines TRBV18 with TRBJ1-5; 9 bases fit TRBD1. The germline V gene encodes CDR1 KGHSH and CDR2 LQKENI. The junction had 4 bases not matched to a gene; V was cut back by 3 bases and J by 1 base. This CDR3 contains 16 residues. The CDR3 nucleotides are TGTGCCAGCTCACCCGGACAGGGGAAGAGCAATCAGCCCCAGCATTTT. Protein product: CASSPGQGKSNQPQHF. Based on the CDR3 plus reference TRBV18 and TRBJ1-5, the full variable domain is NAGVMQNPRHLVRRRGQEARLRCSPMKGHSHVYWYRQLPEEGLKFMVYLQKENIIDESGMPKERFSAEFPKEGPSILRIQQVVRGDSAAYFCASSPGQGKSNQPQHFGDGTRLSIL.

This clonotype was counted a few times. This chain joins TRBV29-1 and TRBJ2-3; 8 nucleotides agree with TRBD1. Germline CDR1 SQVTM, CDR2 ANQGSEA. With V trimmed by 2 bases and J by 10 bases, 14 bases remained unmatched. The CDR3 sequence is 15 residues long. The DNA for the CDR3 is TGCAGCGTTGAATCACCGGGACAGGCTCTTATTGCGCAGTATTTT. This encodes CSVESPGQALIAQYF.

This clonotype was seen repeatedly, ten times or more. The chain links TRBV11-2 to TRBJ1-2, with no clear D. The length of the CDR3 is 15 residues. With 2 bases removed from V and 5 bases from J, the gap between germline ends came to 15 bases. Germline V gene sequence: CDR1 SGHAT, CDR2 FQNNGV. The CDR3, as DNA: TGTGCCAGCAGCTTATCGACGTCGGCGTCGTATGGCTACACCTTC. Protein: CASSLSTSASYGYTF.